These 10 T cell receptor beta chains originate from one sample sequenced in a study of metastatic and nonmetastatic thyroid tumors. Using MiXCR, TCRdb re-called clones from the PCR reads. The sample has tens of thousands of clones; approximately 10% are singletons. No patient received treatment before thyroid surgery. The sample was blood. The receptors derive from a female donor with papillary thyroid cancer or a benign thyroid nodule (not recorded which). Some clones in this sample may be carry-over from other donors' samples.

This clone was seen ten or more times. The chain is built from TRBV6-1 and TRBJ2-1; no clear D gene. V dropped 2 bases and J dropped 1 base, with 9 bases sitting between them. The germline V gene has CDR1 MNHNS and CDR2 SASEGT. This CDR3 contains 15 residues. CDR3 bases: TGTGCCAGCAGTGAAAGTGTTTTTTCCTACAATGAGCAGTTCTTC. This sequence encodes CASSESVFSYNEQFF.

This clone was recorded many times. The chain has TRBV7-9 and TRBJ1-2; tentative D call: TRBD1 (5 bases). CDR3 length equals 15 residues. V was trimmed by 5 bases and J by 5 bases, leaving 18 bases between them. Germline loops: CDR1 SEHNR, CDR2 FQNEAQ (reference sequence). Written as DNA, the CDR3 is TGTGCCAGCAGCCCCTACGGGACTCGCTCGTATGGCTACACCTTC. Translation gives CASSPYGTRSYGYTF.

This clone occurred many times. V usage is TRBV29-1 and J usage is TRBJ2-1; 12 bases are shared with TRBD2. V lost 4 bases to trimming and J lost 3 bases; unmatched junction nucleotides: 13. This CDR3 has 18 amino acids. Germline assignment: CDR1 SQVTM and CDR2 ANQGSEA. The CDR3 sequence is CSVGGQVTSGSLYNEQFF. In nucleotides, the CDR3 is TGCAGCGTTGGGGGACAGGTGACTAGCGGGAGTCTCTACAATGAGCAGTTCTTC.

The chain uses TRBV5-1 and TRBJ2-3; D possibly corresponds to TRBD2 (6 bases). The CDR3 totals 14 residues. CDR1 and CDR2 from the germline V gene are SGHRS and YFSETQ. Trimming shortened V by 5 bases and J by 0 bases, and 10 bases separated the two germline ends. The CDR3 DNA reads TGCGCCAGCAGGACCGGGACTAGCACAGATACGCAGTATTTT. It yields the protein CASRTGTSTDTQYF. The full variable domain, in which reference TRBV5-1 and TRBJ2-3 provide the parts outside the CDR3, is KAGVTQTPRYLIKTRGQQVTLSCSPISGHRSVSWYQQTPGQGLQFLFEYFSETQRNKGNFPGRFSGRQFSNSRSEMNVSTLELGDSALYLCASRTGTSTDTQYFGPGTRLTVL.

This clone was detected ten times or more. The chain's CDR3 is CASSISHGGNTEAFF. The CDR3 DNA reads as TGTGCCAGTAGTATCTCTCATGGCGGGAACACTGAAGCTTTCTTT. The chain uses TRBV19 and TRBJ1-1; D gene ambiguous. Germline lookup yields CDR1 LNHDA and CDR2 SQIVND (reference sequence). The CDR3 has 15 residues. Trimming cost V 3 bases and J 1 base, with 12 bases left between them.

The table lists this clone with many counts. V gene TRBV18 combines with J gene TRBJ2-7; D is possibly TRBD1 (5 bases). The V gene's germline CDR1 is KGHSH and CDR2 LQKENI. The CDR3 is 15 amino acids. The germline V and J ends were trimmed by 1 base and 1 base, with 11 bases remaining between them. Here the CDR3 DNA reads TGTGCCAGCTCACCACGCGCGACAGAGTCCTACGAGCAGTACTTC. Protein: CASSPRATESYEQYF.

The table lists this clone with many counts. This chain links TRBV24-1 with TRBJ1-4; D call uncertain. The CDR3 consists of 12 residues. Germline loops: CDR1 KGHDR, CDR2 SFDVKD. Trimming stripped 1 base from V and 8 bases from J, with 4 bases between. This CDR3 is CATSDLEEKLFF. The CDR3 DNA reads TGTGCCACCAGTGATTTAGAAGAAAAACTGTTTTTT.

By sample fraction, this clone is medium-sized. The gene calls are TRBV30 and TRBJ1-5, with TRBD1 as a possible D gene (5 bases). CDR1 and CDR2 (germline): GTSNPN, SVGIG (reference sequence). This CDR3 comprises 15 residues. The V and J ends lost 4 bases and 3 bases respectively, with 16 bases between them. The CDR3 DNA sequence: TGTGCCTGGACCCCTAGGGGCGGGGACAATCAGCCCCAGCATTTT. As protein: CAWTPRGGDNQPQHF.

This clone appeared a few times. A much bigger clone sits one base away, suggesting this may be a read error. This chain links TRBV10-2 with TRBJ1-1, with a tentative D call TRBD1 (5 bases). Trimming stripped 7 bases from V and 1 base from J, with 19 bases between. CDR3 length: 16 residues. Germline loops: CDR1 WSHSY, CDR2 SAAADI. The CDR3 DNA reads TGCGCCAGCACTGCCCGAGTCGGCGGGGCGAACACTGAAGCTTTCTTT. This codes for CASTARVGGANTEAFF.

Many counts were recorded for this clone. This rearrangement joins TRBV19 to TRBJ1-1; a weak D match, TRBD1 (5 bases). V lost 3 bases and J 0 bases, leaving 8 bases between the germline ends. The length of the CDR3 is 14 residues. Looked up from germline, CDR1 is LNHDA and CDR2 is SQIVND (reference sequence). The CDR3 loop is CASSIWGVNTEAFF. In DNA, the CDR3 is TGTGCCAGTAGTATCTGGGGGGTGAACACTGAAGCTTTCTTT. Drawing the rest from reference TRBV19 and TRBJ1-1, the complete variable domain is DGGITQSPKYLFRKEGQNVTLSCEQNLNHDAMYWYRQDPGQGLRLIYYSQIVNDFQKGDIAEGYSVSREKKESFPLTVTSAQKNPTAFYLCASSIWGVNTEAFFGQGTRLTVV.